This TCR beta chain is drawn from a study of blood T cell repertoires in COVID-19. Study-wide context: Donors in the United States, Italy and Spain gave samples during acute or convalescent COVID-19. Sources were T cells, B-cell-depleted T cells, or PBMCs; the material itself was cDNA or gDNA.

Authors' data handling: Reference gene primer amplification gave nucleated cell count estimates. Only in-frame clones appear in the TCRdb table, and some are missing; sequencing was by immunoSEQ multiplex PCR. That table supplies the V and J calls and clone size; D and trimming were determined from the DNA. The sample lists fewer than 150,000 clones; about 76% were seen once. Germline lookup yields CDR1 SGHNT and CDR2 YENEEA. The CDR3 loop spans 13 amino acids. V was shortened by 2 bases and J by 1 base, with 4 bases between the two germline ends. The sequence came from a man at least 80 years old with acute or convalescent COVID-19. The sequenced material came from peripheral blood. V usage is TRBV11-3 and J usage is TRBJ2-3, with D hard to call. This CDR3 is CASSLRGTDTQYF. The DNA for the CDR3 is TGTGCCAGCAGCTTACGCGGCACAGATACGCAGTATTTT.